The rows below give T cell receptor beta chains drawn from one sample of a study of memory CD4+ T cells and cytomegalovirus serostatus. Method: immunoSEQ multiplex PCR; TCRdb's copy keeps in-frame clones and lacks some. The table records about 56,000 clones, about three quarters of them present only once. Sequences were obtained from memory CD4+ T cells from blood. These receptors were obtained from an adult in good health and CMV-seropositive. CDR3s include the opening cysteine and the closing phenylalanine or tryptophan. The D gene is left open where the match is weak. A clone size is listed for some rows: how often the clone was seen (once, few, many), or a class if it is expanded.

NA,NA,TRBJ1-5,TRBV28,CASYNSLQGKINQPQHF,TGTGCCAGCTACAACTCTCTACAGGGAAAAATCAATCAGCCCCAGCATTTT
NA,TRBD1,TRBJ2-7,TRBV7-9,CASSRMTGGFYEQYF,TGTGCCAGCAGCCGCATGACAGGGGGCTTCTACGAGCAGTACTTC
NA,NA,TRBJ2-2,TRBV9,CASSVFGSGGELFF,TGTGCCAGCAGCGTATTCGGGAGTGGCGGGGAGCTGTTTTTT
NA,TRBD2,TRBJ2-1,TRBV6-4,CASSRGGEQFF,TGTGCCAGCAGCCGGGGGGGCGAGCAGTTCTTC
NA,TRBD1,TRBJ2-1,TRBV29-1,CSVGSAGGSYNEQFF,TGCAGCGTTGGATCGGCAGGGGGTTCCTACAATGAGCAGTTCTTC
few,NA,TRBJ1-5,TRBV6-1,CASSERGVGNQPQHF,TGTGCCAGCAGTGAGAGGGGGGTTGGGAATCAGCCCCAGCATTTT
once,NA,TRBJ2-5,TRBV18,CASSPQETQYF,TGTGCCAGCTCACCCCAAGAGACCCAGTACTTC
NA,NA,TRBJ2-1,TRBV6-5,CASRRTARNEQFF,TGTGCCAGCAGGCGGACGGCGCGCAATGAGCAGTTCTTC
NA,TRBD1,TRBJ1-1,TRBV19,CASSSPGQANTEAFF,TGTGCCAGTAGTTCGCCGGGACAGGCTAACACTGAAGCTTTCTTT
NA,NA,TRBJ2-5,TRBV7-6,CASSLGRETQYF,TGTGCCAGCAGCTTAGGAAGAGAGACCCAGTACTTC
NA,NA,TRBJ2-7,TRBV18,CASSPKDYEQYF,TGTGCCAGCTCACCAAAGGATTACGAGCAGTACTTC
NA,TRBD2,TRBJ2-1,TRBV7-9,CASSGLAAYNEQFF,TGTGCCAGCAGTGGACTAGCGGCCTACAATGAGCAGTTCTTC
NA,NA,TRBJ1-4,TRBV20-1,CSAREVEKLFF,TGCAGTGCTCGCGAGGTGGAAAAACTGTTTTTT
NA,TRBD1,TRBJ2-2,TRBV6-1,CAIKDRALAGELFF,TGTGCCATCAAGGACAGGGCTCTGGCCGGGGAGCTGTTTTTT
few,TRBD2,TRBJ2-5,TRBV6-4,CASIPGGVREGETQYF,TGTGCCAGCATCCCTGGCGGGGTTAGGGAGGGGGAGACCCAGTACTTC
NA,NA,TRBJ2-6,TRBV14,CASSQGWRTTNVLTF,TGTGCCAGCAGCCAAGGCTGGAGGACAACCAACGTCCTGACTTTC
NA,NA,TRBJ2-7,TRBV11-3,CASDYEQYF,TGTGCCAGCGACTACGAGCAGTACTTC